Each of the 18 T cell receptor beta chains below was sequenced from the same sample in a study of T-cell reconstitution after alpha-beta-depleted transplantation in children. Preparation of the TCRbeta library used unique molecular identifiers. TCRdb used MiXCR to reprocess the PCR reads, holding one entry per CDR3 protein. The sample lists around 500,000 distinct CDR3 sequences; 23% were seen once. The sample was PBMCs, mostly from graft donor cells, taken 360 days after TCRalphabeta/CD19-depleted stem cell transplant. The receptors were gathered from a boy under two years old who had a stem cell transplant for acute myeloid leukemia, so the T cells may come from the graft donor.

The rearrangement joins TRBV20-1 to TRBJ1-2, with 8 bases aligning to TRBD1. CDR1 and CDR2 from the germline V gene are DFQATT and SNEGSKA (reference sequence). The CDR3 covers 17 residues. Germline trimming cut 6 bases from V and 3 bases from J; bases unmatched to any gene: 18. The DNA of the CDR3 is TGCAGTGCACTGTCCCAGGGGGCGCGACGCCGAGACTATGGCTACACCTTC. Its translation is CSALSQGARRRDYGYTF.

The chain combines TRBV6-1 with TRBJ2-1; 8 bases match TRBD1. CDR3 length: 16 amino acids. Germline CDR1 and CDR2: MNHNS and SASEGT. J gave up 4 bases and V 3 bases, and 8 bases lay outside the gene matches. CDR3 DNA sequence: TGTGCCAGCAGTGACCCGGGACAGGAGGTTTACAATGAGCAGTTCTTC. Translated: CASSDPGQEVYNEQFF.

The chain uses TRBV11-2 and TRBJ2-5; D unclear. V lost 1 base, J lost 4 bases, and 22 bases lay in between. The length of the CDR3 is 18 residues. Germline V gene data show CDR1 as SGHAT and CDR2 as FQNNGV. CDR3 bases: TGTGCCAGCAGCTTAGTAATGTTTGGGATTCTAGGCACAGAGACCCAGTACTTC. It encodes CASSLVMFGILGTETQYF.

This clonotype has just a few counts. V gene TRBV2 combines with J gene TRBJ2-3; no clear D. Germline CDR1 is SNHLY and CDR2 is FYNNEI. The V end was cut by 2 bases, the J end by 6 bases, with 15 bases between. This CDR3 has 15 residues. This CDR3 reads CASSEKSVRLDTQYF. The CDR3 DNA reads TGTGCCAGCAGTGAAAAGTCGGTGAGATTGGATACGCAGTATTTT.

This clonotype was counted only a few times. The rearrangement uses TRBV29-1 and TRBJ2-3; weak D call: TRBD1 (6 bases). The V end lost 1 base, the J end lost 2 bases, and 19 bases lay between the germline ends. Germline V gene lookup returns CDR1 SQVTM and CDR2 ANQGSEA. This CDR3 contains 17 residues. CDR3 DNA: TGCAGCGTTGAAGCCCCCCAGGGGATTGGGGCCACAGATACGCAGTATTTT. It codes for CSVEAPQGIGATDTQYF.

This clonotype came up many times. DNA of the CDR3: TGTGCCAGCAGTCCCCGGGGGGAGGTCATAGCCAAAAACATTCAGTACTTC. This translates into CASSPRGEVIAKNIQYF. V gene TRBV12-3 or TRBV12-4 combines with J gene TRBJ2-4; 7 nucleotides agree with TRBD2. This CDR3 is built from 17 residues. J was trimmed by 0 bases and V by 5 bases; bases with no gene match: 10.

The V call is TRBV15, the J call TRBJ2-5; a weak D match, TRBD1 (6 bases). Germline CDR1 is LNHNV and CDR2 is YYDKDF (reference sequence). Trimming cost V 5 bases and J 2 bases, with 12 bases left between them. The CDR3 has 14 residues. The CDR3 here is CATSSTDRQETQYF. In nucleotides, the CDR3 is TGTGCCACCAGCTCCACGGACAGACAAGAGACCCAGTACTTC.

This clonotype was seen ten or more times. The chain uses TRBV4-1 and TRBJ2-1, with D perhaps TRBD1 or TRBD2 (7 bases each). CDR3 length equals 15 residues. V lost 0 bases to trimming and J lost 8 bases, with 14 bases between them. CDR1 and CDR2 (germline): MGHRA, YSYEKL. The CDR3 DNA reads as TGCGCCAGCAGCCAAGACGCAGGGGGGGAGTATGAGCAGTTCTTC. It specifies CASSQDAGGEYEQFF.

This chain uses TRBV3-1 with TRBJ2-5; 12 positions match TRBD2. From germline, CDR1 is LGHDT and CDR2 YNNKEL (reference sequence). The junction had 7 bases not matched to a gene; V was cut back by 3 bases and J by 5 bases. This CDR3 spans 16 amino acids. Here the CDR3 DNA reads TGTGCCAGCAGCCAGACTTCCGGACTAGCGGGGGAGACCCAGTACTTC. Translating gives CASSQTSGLAGETQYF.

The rearrangement joins TRBV20-1 to TRBJ2-3; no reliable D call. Germline V gene data show CDR1 as DFQATT and CDR2 as SNEGSKA (reference sequence). The CDR3 is 13 amino acids. The V end was cut by 4 bases, the J end by 4 bases, with 12 bases between. CDR3 in amino acids: CSATSPASDTQYF. The CDR3 DNA follows: TGCAGTGCTACATCCCCGGCGTCAGATACGCAGTATTTT.

The V gene is TRBV10-3, the J gene TRBJ1-1; D unclear. The CDR3 contains 14 residues. V was clipped by 2 bases and J by 2 bases, with 9 bases between them. CDR1 is ENHRY, CDR2 SYGVKD, per germline. DNA for the CDR3: TGTGCCATCAGTGAGCCAGCCGGAAACACTGAAGCTTTCTTT. Its protein product is CAISEPAGNTEAFF.

As DNA, the CDR3 is TGCGCCAGCAGCCAAGATCATGCAGGAGGTTCCTACGAGCAGTACTTC. Amino acids: CASSQDHAGGSYEQYF. The V and J genes are TRBV4-1 and TRBJ2-7; D is possibly TRBD2 (5 bases). Per germline, CDR1 MGHRA and CDR2 YSYEKL. V gave up 0 bases and J gave up 1 base, with 13 bases separating them. There are 16 residues in the CDR3.

This clonotype was picked up many times. The chain uses TRBV6-2 or TRBV6-3 and TRBJ1-1, with TRBD1 as a possible D gene (6 bases). The CDR3 has 12 amino acids. The V end lost 5 bases, the J end lost 7 bases, and 11 bases lay between the germline ends. CDR1 and CDR2 (germline): MNHEY, SVGEGT. The CDR3 loop is CASSPQGYEAFF. The CDR3 bases are TGTGCCAGCAGTCCACAGGGATATGAAGCTTTCTTT.

This rearrangement joins TRBV29-1 to TRBJ2-1; no firm D call. CDR1 and CDR2 from the germline V gene are SQVTM and ANQGSEA. The CDR3 extends over 13 amino acids. Trimming took off 7 bases at V and 9 bases at J, with 19 bases between the two ends. CDR3 DNA sequence: TGCAGCGCGTCTAGGGCCGTGTGGGGTGAGCAGTTCTTC. Its protein product is CSASRAVWGEQFF.

The sample holds many counts of this clonotype. The chain recombines TRBV29-1 with TRBJ1-5; 7 positions match TRBD1. The germline V gene has CDR1 SQVTM and CDR2 ANQGSEA. CDR3 length: 12 amino acids. Unmatched junction bases numbered 0, after V lost 6 bases and J lost 1 base. CDR3 nucleotides: TGCAGCGTGGGACAGAGCAATCAGCCCCAGCATTTT. Translated, it gives CSVGQSNQPQHF. Supplemented by reference TRBV29-1 and TRBJ1-5, the full variable domain reads SAVISQKPSRDICQRGTSLTIQCQVDSQVTMMFWYRQQPGQSLTLIATANQGSEATYESGFVIDKFPISRPNLTFSTLTVSNMSPEDSSIYLCSVGQSNQPQHFGDGTRLSIL.

V and J are TRBV20-1 and TRBJ2-2; D not resolved. Deletions cut 6 bases from V and 2 bases from J, with 10 bases between. CDR3 size: 13 residues. In germline, CDR1 is DFQATT, CDR2 SNEGSKA (reference sequence). The CDR3 nucleotides are TGCAGTGCCGCAGAGGTTAACACCGGGGAGCTGTTTTTT. It translates to CSAAEVNTGELFF.

This clonotype has more than one count but fewer than ten. This chain joins TRBV2 and TRBJ2-3, with TRBD2 identical over 13 bases. CDR3 length: 18 amino acids. Trimming at V came to 10 bases and at J to 2 bases, leaving 15 bases not matched to a gene. Germline values: CDR1 SNHLY, CDR2 FYNNEI. CDR3 bases: TGTGCCATCTCTCCGGGACTAGCGGGGATAGGGTACACAGATACGCAGTATTTT. Amino acids: CAISPGLAGIGYTDTQYF.

The chain couples TRBV5-1 to TRBJ2-3; TRBD2 matches 11 bases. J was trimmed by 1 base and V by 4 bases; bases with no gene match: 5. Germline V gene lookup returns CDR1 SGHRS and CDR2 YFSETQ. This CDR3 has 16 residues. The CDR3 nucleotides read TGCGCCAGCAGCGGTACTAGCGGGGGTCGCACAGATACGCAGTATTTT. This gives the protein CASSGTSGGRTDTQYF.